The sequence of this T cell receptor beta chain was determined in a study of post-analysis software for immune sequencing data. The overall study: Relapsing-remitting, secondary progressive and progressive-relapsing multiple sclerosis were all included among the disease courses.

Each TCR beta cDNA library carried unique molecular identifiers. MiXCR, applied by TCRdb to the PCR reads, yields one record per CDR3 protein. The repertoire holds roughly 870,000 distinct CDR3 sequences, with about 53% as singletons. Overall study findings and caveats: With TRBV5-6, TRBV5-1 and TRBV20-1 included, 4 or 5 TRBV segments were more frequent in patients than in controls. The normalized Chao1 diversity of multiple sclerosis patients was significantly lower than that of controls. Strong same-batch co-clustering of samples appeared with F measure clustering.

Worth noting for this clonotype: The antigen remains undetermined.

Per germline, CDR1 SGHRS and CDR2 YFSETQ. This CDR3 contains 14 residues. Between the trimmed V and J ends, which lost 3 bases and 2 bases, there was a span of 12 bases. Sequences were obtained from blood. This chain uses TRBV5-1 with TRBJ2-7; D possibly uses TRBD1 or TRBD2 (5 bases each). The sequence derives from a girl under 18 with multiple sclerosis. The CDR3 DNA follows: TGCGCCAGCAGCTCCGGGACGGTGGCCTACGAGCAGTACTTC. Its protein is CASSSGTVAYEQYF.